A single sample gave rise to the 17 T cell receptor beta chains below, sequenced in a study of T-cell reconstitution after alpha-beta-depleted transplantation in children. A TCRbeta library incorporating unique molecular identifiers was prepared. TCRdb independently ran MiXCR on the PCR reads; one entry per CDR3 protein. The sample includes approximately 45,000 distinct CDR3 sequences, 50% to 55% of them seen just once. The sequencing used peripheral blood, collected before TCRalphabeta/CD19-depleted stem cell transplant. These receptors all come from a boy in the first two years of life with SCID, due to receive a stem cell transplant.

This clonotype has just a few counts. DNA for the CDR3: TGTGCCACCAGCAGAGATTCGGGGGGGCCTCACAATGAGCAGTTCTTC. Its protein is CATSRDSGGPHNEQFF. V is TRBV15 and J is TRBJ2-1; 8 nucleotides line up with TRBD2. The CDR3 has 16 residues. V was clipped by 0 bases and J by 5 bases; unmatched bases: 6. Germline CDR1 is LNHNV and CDR2 is YYDKDF (reference sequence).

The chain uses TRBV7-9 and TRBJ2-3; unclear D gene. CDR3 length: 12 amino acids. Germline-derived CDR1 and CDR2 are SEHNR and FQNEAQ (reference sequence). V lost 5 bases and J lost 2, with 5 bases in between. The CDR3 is CASSGHTDTQYF. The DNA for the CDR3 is TGTGCCAGCAGCGGTCACACAGATACGCAGTATTTT.

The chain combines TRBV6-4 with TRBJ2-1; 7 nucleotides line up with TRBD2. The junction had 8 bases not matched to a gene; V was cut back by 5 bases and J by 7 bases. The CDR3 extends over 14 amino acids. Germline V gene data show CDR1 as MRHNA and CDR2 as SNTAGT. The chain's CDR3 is CASSRALGGNEQFF. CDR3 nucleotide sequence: TGTGCCAGCAGTAGGGCGCTCGGGGGGAATGAGCAGTTCTTC.

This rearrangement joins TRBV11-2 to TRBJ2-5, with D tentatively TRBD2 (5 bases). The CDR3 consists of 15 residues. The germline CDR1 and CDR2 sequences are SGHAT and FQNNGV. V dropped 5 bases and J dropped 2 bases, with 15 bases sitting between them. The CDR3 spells CASSTPLRAQETQYF. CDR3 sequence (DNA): TGTGCCAGCAGCACCCCACTGAGGGCACAAGAGACCCAGTACTTC.

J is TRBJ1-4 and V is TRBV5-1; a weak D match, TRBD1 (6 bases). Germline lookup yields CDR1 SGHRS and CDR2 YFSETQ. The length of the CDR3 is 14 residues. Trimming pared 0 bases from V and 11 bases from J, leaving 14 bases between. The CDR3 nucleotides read TGCGCCAGCAGCTTGGCTGGGGGGCAAGGGAAACTGTTTTTT. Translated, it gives CASSLAGGQGKLFF.

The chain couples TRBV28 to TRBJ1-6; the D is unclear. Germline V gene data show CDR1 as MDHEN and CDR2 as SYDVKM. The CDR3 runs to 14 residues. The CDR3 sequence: CATAGRGFNSPLHF. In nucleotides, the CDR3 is TGTGCAACAGCGGGGAGAGGGTTTAATTCACCCCTCCACTTT.

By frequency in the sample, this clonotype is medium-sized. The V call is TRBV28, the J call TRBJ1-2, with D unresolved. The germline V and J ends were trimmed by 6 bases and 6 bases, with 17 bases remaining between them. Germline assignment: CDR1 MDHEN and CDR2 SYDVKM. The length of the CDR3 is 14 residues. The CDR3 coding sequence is TGTGCCAGCAGAGCCTTGGGTGAGGCGCATGGCTACACCTTC. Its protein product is CASRALGEAHGYTF.

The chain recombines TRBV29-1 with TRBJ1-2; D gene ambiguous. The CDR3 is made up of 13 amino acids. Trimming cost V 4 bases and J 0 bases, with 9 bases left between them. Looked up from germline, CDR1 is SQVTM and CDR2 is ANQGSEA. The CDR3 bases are TGCAGCGTTGGAACAGATCCTAACTATGGCTACACCTTC. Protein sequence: CSVGTDPNYGYTF. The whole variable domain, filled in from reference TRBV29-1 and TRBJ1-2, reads SAVISQKPSRDICQRGTSLTIQCQVDSQVTMMFWYRQQPGQSLTLIATANQGSEATYESGFVIDKFPISRPNLTFSTLTVSNMSPEDSSIYLCSVGTDPNYGYTFGSGTRLTVV.

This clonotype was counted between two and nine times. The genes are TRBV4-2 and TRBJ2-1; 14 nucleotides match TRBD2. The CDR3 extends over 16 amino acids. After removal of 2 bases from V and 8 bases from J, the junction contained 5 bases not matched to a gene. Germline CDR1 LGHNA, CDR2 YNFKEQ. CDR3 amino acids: CASSQFGTSGGDEQFF. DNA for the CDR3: TGTGCCAGCAGCCAATTTGGGACTAGCGGGGGTGATGAGCAGTTCTTC.

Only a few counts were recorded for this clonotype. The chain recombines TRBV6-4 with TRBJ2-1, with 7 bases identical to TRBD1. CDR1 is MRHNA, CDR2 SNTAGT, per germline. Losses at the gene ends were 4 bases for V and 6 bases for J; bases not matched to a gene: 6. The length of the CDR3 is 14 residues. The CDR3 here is CASSAQGPPNEQFF. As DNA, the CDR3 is TGTGCCAGCAGTGCACAGGGGCCCCCCAATGAGCAGTTCTTC.

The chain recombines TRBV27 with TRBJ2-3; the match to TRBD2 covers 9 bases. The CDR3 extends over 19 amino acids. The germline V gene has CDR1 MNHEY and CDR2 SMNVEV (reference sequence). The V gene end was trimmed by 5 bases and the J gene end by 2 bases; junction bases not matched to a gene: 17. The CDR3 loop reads CASSTTTSLAGELTDTQYF. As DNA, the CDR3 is TGTGCCAGCAGTACCACCACCTCCTTAGCGGGGGAGCTCACAGATACGCAGTATTTT.

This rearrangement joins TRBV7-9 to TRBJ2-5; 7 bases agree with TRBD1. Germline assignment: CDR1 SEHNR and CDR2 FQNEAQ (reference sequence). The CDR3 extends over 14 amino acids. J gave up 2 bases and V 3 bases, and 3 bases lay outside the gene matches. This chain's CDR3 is CASSFRDSQETQYF. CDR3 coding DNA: TGTGCCAGCAGCTTTCGGGACAGTCAAGAGACCCAGTACTTC. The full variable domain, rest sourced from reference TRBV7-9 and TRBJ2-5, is DTGVSQNPRHKITKRGQNVTFRCDPISEHNRLYWYRQTLGQGPEFLTYFQNEAQLEKSRLLSDRFSAERPKGSFSTLEIQRTEQGDSAMYLCASSFRDSQETQYFGPGTRLLVL.

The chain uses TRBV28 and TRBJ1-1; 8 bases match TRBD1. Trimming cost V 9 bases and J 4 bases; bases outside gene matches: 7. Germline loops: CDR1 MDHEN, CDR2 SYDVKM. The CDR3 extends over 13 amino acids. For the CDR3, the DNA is TGTGCCAGAGACAGGGGTACGAGCACTGAAGCTTTCTTT. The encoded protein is CARDRGTSTEAFF.

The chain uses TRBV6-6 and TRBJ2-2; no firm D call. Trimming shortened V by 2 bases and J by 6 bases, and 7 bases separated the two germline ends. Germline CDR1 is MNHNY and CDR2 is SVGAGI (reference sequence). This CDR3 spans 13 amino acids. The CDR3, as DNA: TGTGCCAGCAGTTACGAGTTACCCGGGGAGCTGTTTTTT. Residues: CASSYELPGELFF.

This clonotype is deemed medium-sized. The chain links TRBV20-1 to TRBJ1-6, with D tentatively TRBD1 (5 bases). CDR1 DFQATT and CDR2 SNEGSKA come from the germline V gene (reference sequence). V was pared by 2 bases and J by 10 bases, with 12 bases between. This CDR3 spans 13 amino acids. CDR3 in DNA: TGCAGTGCTAGAATAGACAGTGTGTCACCCCTCCACTTT. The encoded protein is CSARIDSVSPLHF.

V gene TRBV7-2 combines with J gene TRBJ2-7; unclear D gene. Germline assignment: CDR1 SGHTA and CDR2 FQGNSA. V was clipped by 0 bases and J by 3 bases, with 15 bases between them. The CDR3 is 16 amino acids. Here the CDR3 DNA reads TGTGCCAGCAGCTTAGCCTCGTCCAGAACGGACTACGAGCAGTACTTC. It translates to CASSLASSRTDYEQYF.

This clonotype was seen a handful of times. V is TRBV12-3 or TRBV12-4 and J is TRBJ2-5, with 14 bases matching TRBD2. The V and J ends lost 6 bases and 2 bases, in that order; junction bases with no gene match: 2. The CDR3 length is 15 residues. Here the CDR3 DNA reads TGTGCCAGCAGCAGACTAGCGGGGGGGCAAGAGACCCAGTACTTC. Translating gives CASSRLAGGQETQYF.